The 27 T cell receptor beta chains given below trace back to one sample, sequenced in a study of T cells after posttransplantation cyclophosphamide. TCRdb's copy holds only in-frame clones and misses some; the assay was immunoSEQ multiplex PCR. The sample consists of tens of thousands of clones, about 90% of them appearing once. The sequenced material came from PBMCs. These receptors all come from a woman between 50 and 59 years old in good health and a related stem cell transplant donor.

The V and J genes are TRBV5-1 and TRBJ2-1; 11 positions match TRBD2. From germline, CDR1 is SGHRS and CDR2 YFSETQ. J gave up 5 bases and V 3 bases, and 4 bases lay outside the gene matches. The CDR3 is made up of 15 amino acids. The CDR3 region is CASSSTSGVNNEQFF. CDR3 bases: TGCGCCAGCAGCTCGACTAGCGGGGTAAACAATGAGCAGTTCTTC.

DNA of the CDR3: TGTGCCAGCAGTACCCGAGTTGATGAGCAGTTCTTC. Translating it yields CASSTRVDEQFF. The V call is TRBV27, the J call TRBJ2-1; D is undetermined. CDR3 length equals 12 residues. V was cut by 5 bases and J by 8 bases, with 10 bases left in between. The germline V gene has CDR1 MNHEY and CDR2 SMNVEV (reference sequence).

The CDR3 DNA follows: TGTGCCAGCAGCGTAGGACTACACGGGCGGGGAGATACGCAGTATTTT. Residues: CASSVGLHGRGDTQYF. V is TRBV11-3 and J is TRBJ2-3; TRBD2 is a possible D gene (6 bases). The V gene's germline CDR1 is SGHNT and CDR2 YENEEA. V shed 5 bases and J shed 5 bases, with 20 bases lying between them. The CDR3 totals 16 residues.

The chain joins TRBV7-9 to TRBJ2-5, with a tentative D call TRBD2 (5 bases). Trimming took off 4 bases at V and 3 bases at J, with 15 bases between the two ends. Per germline, CDR1 SEHNR and CDR2 FQNEAQ (reference sequence). CDR3 length equals 15 residues. CDR3 protein: CASSWGLAGKETQYF. As DNA, the CDR3 is TGTGCCAGCAGCTGGGGTCTAGCAGGAAAAGAGACCCAGTACTTC.

This clone was seen once. The chain is built from TRBV11-3 and TRBJ2-3, with TRBD2 matching over 13 bases. Germline assignment: CDR1 SGHNT and CDR2 YENEEA. The CDR3 consists of 17 residues. Germline trimming cut 5 bases from V and 6 bases from J; bases unmatched to any gene: 11. Here the CDR3 reads CASSGEAGLAGVDTQYF. The CDR3 nucleotides read TGTGCCAGCAGCGGGGAGGCCGGACTAGCGGGAGTCGATACGCAGTATTTT.

V usage is TRBV19 and J usage is TRBJ1-1, with 8 bases aligning to TRBD1. The CDR3 runs to 15 residues. Germline CDR1 reads LNHDA; CDR2 reads SQIVND (reference sequence). Trimming took 4 bases from V and 0 from J; bases not matched to a gene: 4. The CDR3 here is CASSKTGAVNTEAFF. Written as DNA, the CDR3 is TGTGCCAGTAGTAAGACAGGGGCGGTGAACACTGAAGCTTTCTTT.

The table lists this clone with a count of one. This chain uses TRBV11-3 with TRBJ2-1, with 11 bases aligning to TRBD2. V lost 5 bases to trimming and J lost 7 bases; unmatched junction nucleotides: 4. The CDR3 contains 14 residues. The germline gives CDR1 SGHNT, CDR2 YENEEA. CDR3 sequence: CASSLSGRGNEQFF. DNA of the CDR3: TGTGCCAGCAGCCTTAGCGGGAGGGGGAATGAGCAGTTCTTC.

V and J are TRBV5-1 and TRBJ2-7, with D hard to call. In germline, CDR1 is SGHRS, CDR2 YFSETQ. Trimming removed 1 base from V and 2 bases from J, with 7 bases in between. The CDR3 contains 13 residues. This CDR3 reads CASSLTATYEQYF. Here the CDR3 DNA reads TGCGCCAGCAGCTTGACAGCTACCTACGAGCAGTACTTC.

The gene calls are TRBV5-4 and TRBJ2-2, with unresolved D. The CDR3 spans 15 residues. The V gene's germline CDR1 is SGHNT and CDR2 YYREEE (reference sequence). V was trimmed by 2 bases and J by 4 bases, leaving 12 bases between them. DNA for the CDR3: TGTGCCAGCAGCTTTTTCGACTCTTCCACCGGGGAGCTGTTTTTT. Its translation is CASSFFDSSTGELFF.

V gene TRBV19 combines with J gene TRBJ1-5; D is ambiguous. The germline V and J ends were trimmed by 6 bases and 0 bases, with 12 bases remaining between them. Germline V gene sequence: CDR1 LNHDA, CDR2 SQIVND (reference sequence). The length of the CDR3 is 15 residues. Written as DNA, the CDR3 is TGTGCCAGTAGCACCTCAGGTATTAGCAATCAGCCCCAGCATTTT. Amino acids: CASSTSGISNQPQHF.

The J gene is TRBJ2-1, the V gene TRBV27, with a possible D match to TRBD1 (5 bases). The CDR3 spans 12 residues. The ends were cut back, 5 bases at V and 10 bases at J, with 12 bases in the middle. CDR1 MNHEY and CDR2 SMNVEV come from the germline V gene (reference sequence). This chain's CDR3 is CASSNSGLEQFF. DNA for the CDR3: TGTGCCAGCAGTAACTCAGGGTTAGAGCAGTTCTTC.

The V call is TRBV7-3, the J call TRBJ2-5, with 8 bases aligning to TRBD2. V was pared by 0 bases and J by 2 bases, with 8 bases of the junction left unmatched. The CDR3 loop spans 17 amino acids. Germline loops: CDR1 SGHTA, CDR2 FQGTGA. The CDR3 region is CASSLTESGRGQETQYF. For the CDR3, the DNA is TGTGCCAGCAGCTTAACGGAATCCGGGAGGGGGCAAGAGACCCAGTACTTC.

In this sample, this clone turned up once. The V gene is TRBV5-1, the J gene TRBJ2-7, with 15 bases fitting TRBD2. V trimming: 5 bases; J trimming: 6 bases; junction bases outside the gene matches: 12. This CDR3 spans 17 amino acids. Germline CDR1 is SGHRS and CDR2 is YFSETQ. The CDR3 region has the DNA TGCGCCAGCAGTCAAGGACTAGCGGGGGGGCTTGACGGCGAGCAGTACTTC. Translation: CASSQGLAGGLDGEQYF. The complete variable domain, with remaining parts taken from reference TRBV5-1 and TRBJ2-7, reads KAGVTQTPRYLIKTRGQQVTLSCSPISGHRSVSWYQQTPGQGLQFLFEYFSETQRNKGNFPGRFSGRQFSNSRSEMNVSTLELGDSALYLCASSQGLAGGLDGEQYFGPGTRLTVT.

This chain connects TRBV5-1 to TRBJ1-2; 12 bases line up with TRBD1. Germline lookup yields CDR1 SGHRS and CDR2 YFSETQ. This CDR3 is built from 15 residues. V gave up 2 bases and J gave up 5 bases; unmatched junction bases: 4. The CDR3 nucleotides are TGCGCCAGCAGCTTCCGGGACAGGGGGCCGTATGGCTACACCTTC. It codes for CASSFRDRGPYGYTF.

The genes are TRBV5-6 and TRBJ1-2; 10 nucleotides match TRBD1. After removal of 0 bases from V and 4 bases from J, the junction contained 0 bases not matched to a gene. The germline V gene has CDR1 SGHDT and CDR2 YYEEEE. The CDR3 length is 14 residues. CDR3 amino acids: CASSLGDRGYGYTF. CDR3 coding DNA: TGTGCCAGCAGCTTGGGGGACAGGGGCTATGGCTACACCTTC.

V is TRBV11-2 and J is TRBJ1-2; D is unclear. There are 14 residues in the CDR3. V gave up 5 bases and J gave up 2 bases, with 12 bases separating them. Germline V lookup: CDR1 SGHAT, CDR2 FQNNGV. The CDR3 nucleotides are TGTGCCAGCAGCAGAAGAGGGTCCAACTATGGCTACACCTTC. Translating gives CASSRRGSNYGYTF. Drawing the rest from reference TRBV11-2 and TRBJ1-2, the complete variable domain is EAGVAQSPRYKIIEKRQSVAFWCNPISGHATLYWYQQILGQGPKLLIQFQNNGVVDDSQLPKDRFSAERLKGVDSTLKIQPAKLEDSAVYLCASSRRGSNYGYTFGSGTRLTVV.

The genes are TRBV4-1 and TRBJ2-6; D remains ambiguous. CDR1 and CDR2 (germline): MGHRA, YSYEKL. V gave up 1 base and J gave up 0 bases, with 10 bases separating them. This CDR3 spans 17 amino acids. The CDR3 spells CASSQGVVNSGANVLTF. The CDR3 nucleotides read TGCGCCAGCAGCCAAGGCGTGGTGAACTCTGGGGCCAACGTCCTGACTTTC.

The chain uses TRBV5-4 and TRBJ1-1; maybe TRBD1 (6 bases). V was trimmed by 4 bases and J by 1 base, leaving 14 bases between them. The CDR3 runs 15 residues. Germline CDR1 reads SGHNT; CDR2 reads YYREEE (reference sequence). CDR3: CASSPPTGSNTEAFF. CDR3 nucleotides: TGTGCCAGCAGCCCCCCGACAGGTTCGAACACTGAAGCTTTCTTT.

The rearrangement uses TRBV18 and TRBJ2-4, with 8 bases lining up with TRBD1. V trimming: 4 bases; J trimming: 3 bases; junction bases outside the gene matches: 2. The CDR3 totals 14 residues. Germline CDR1 reads KGHSH; CDR2 reads LQKENI. CDR3 bases: TGTGCCAGCTCACTTACAGGGGGCAAAAACATTCAGTACTTC. Translating it yields CASSLTGGKNIQYF.

This clone came up a few times. The rearrangement uses TRBV6-6 and TRBJ1-4; perhaps TRBD1 as D (6 bases). Trimming shortened V by 2 bases and J by 5 bases, and 12 bases separated the two germline ends. This CDR3 comprises 15 residues. The V gene's germline CDR1 is MNHNY and CDR2 SVGAGI (reference sequence). CDR3 nucleotide sequence: TGTGCCAGCAGTTACCCCTGGACAGTAAATGAAAAACTGTTTTTT. Translated, it gives CASSYPWTVNEKLFF.

The chain combines TRBV7-6 with TRBJ1-1, with a weak D call TRBD1 (5 bases). The V end was cut by 2 bases, the J end by 7 bases, with 20 bases between. CDR3 size: 16 residues. Germline-derived CDR1 and CDR2 are SGHVS and FNYEAQ. The CDR3 nucleotides are TGTGCCAGCAGCTTACTAGCCGGGGACGCGGGGCTTGAAGCTTTCTTT. It is translated as CASSLLAGDAGLEAFF. Full variable domain (rest looked up from reference TRBV7-6 and TRBJ1-1): GAGVSQSPRYKVTKRGQDVALRCDPISGHVSLYWYRQALGQGPEFLTYFNYEAQQDKSGLPNDRFSAERPEGSISTLTIQRTEQRDSAMYRCASSLLAGDAGLEAFFGQGTRLTVV.

DNA for the CDR3: TGTGCCAGCAGCCCCTGGCAGACTAGCGGGAGGGACGAGCAGTACTTC. Translated: CASSPWQTSGRDEQYF. The chain recombines TRBV9 with TRBJ2-7, with 14 nucleotides matching TRBD2. The CDR3 is 16 amino acids. V was pared by 4 bases and J by 5 bases, with 8 bases of the junction left unmatched. Germline CDR1 reads SGDLS; CDR2 reads YYNGEE.

The chain is built from TRBV6-1 and TRBJ1-3; 7 bases are a match to TRBD1. Germline CDR1 and CDR2: MNHNS and SASEGT. The CDR3 sequence is 16 residues long. V lost 4 bases to trimming and J lost 0 bases; unmatched junction nucleotides: 6. The CDR3 sequence: CASSVRTGRSGNTIYF. DNA of the CDR3: TGTGCCAGCAGTGTTCGGACAGGCCGCTCTGGAAACACCATATATTTT.

CDR3 amino acids: CASSTRQGRTETEAFF. DNA of the CDR3: TGTGCCAGCAGCACCCGACAGGGCCGAACGGAAACTGAAGCTTTCTTT. The V call is TRBV9, the J call TRBJ1-1, with 7 bases matching TRBD1. The V gene end was trimmed by 4 bases and the J gene end by 5 bases; junction bases not matched to a gene: 14. This CDR3 contains 16 residues. Germline CDR1 SGDLS, CDR2 YYNGEE.

This rearrangement joins TRBV4-2 to TRBJ2-5, with 10 bases fitting TRBD2. In germline, CDR1 is LGHNA, CDR2 YNFKEQ. The CDR3 is made up of 17 amino acids. The V gene end was trimmed by 1 base and the J gene end by 5 bases; junction bases not matched to a gene: 10. The DNA for the CDR3 is TGTGCCAGCAGCCAAGTCCCTTTAGCGGGAGGAGGGGAGACCCAGTACTTC. It yields the protein CASSQVPLAGGGETQYF.

The J gene is TRBJ1-6, the V gene TRBV18; no firm D call. CDR1 is KGHSH, CDR2 LQKENI, per germline. V shed 6 bases and J shed 0 bases, with 21 bases lying between them. The CDR3 sequence is 19 residues long. CDR3 amino acids: CASSGDSPGDSSYNSPLHF. In nucleotides, the CDR3 is TGTGCCAGCTCCGGGGATTCCCCTGGGGATTCCTCCTATAATTCACCCCTCCACTTT.

The V gene is TRBV5-1, the J gene TRBJ1-5; unclear D gene. V lost 3 bases, J lost 0 bases, and 10 bases lay in between. In germline, CDR1 is SGHRS, CDR2 YFSETQ. CDR3 length: 15 amino acids. This chain's CDR3 is CASSWEGNSNQPQHF. Written as DNA, the CDR3 is TGCGCCAGCAGCTGGGAGGGTAATAGCAATCAGCCCCAGCATTTT.